This is a list of T cell receptor beta chains from one sample in a study of T cell repertoires in cytomegalovirus infection. These receptors have no identified antigens. MiXCR, run by TCRdb on the reads, gives a single entry per CDR3 protein. The table has approximately 470,000 distinct CDR3 sequences, about 42% seen once. Sequenced here: cultured PBMCs, sampled from culture after CMV antigen stimulation. Receptor source: a human donor in good health (CMV status not recorded). Some clones in this sample may be carry-over from other donors' samples. Both conserved end residues are part of each CDR3.

j_call v_call cdr3_aa
TRBJ2-1 TRBV7-2 CASSYAPILLAGGLNEQFF
TRBJ2-3 TRBV20-1 CSASRVRTHWLDTQYF
TRBJ2-5 TRBV7-6 CASSRVTAIQETQYF
TRBJ1-5 TRBV27 CASSRQGVKPQHF
TRBJ2-3 TRBV27 CASSLIASQLTDTQYF
TRBJ2-2 TRBV12-3/TRBV12-4 CASSSLAGRNTGELFF
TRBJ2-3 TRBV5-1 CASSFGTGASTDTQYF
TRBJ2-7 TRBV7-8 CASSFGNEQYF
TRBJ1-2 TRBV6-2/TRBV6-3 CASTKQGAPGYGYTF
TRBJ1-1 TRBV7-8 CASSSPGQGNTEAFF
TRBJ2-7 TRBV10-2 CASSVTTGIYEQYF
TRBJ2-7 TRBV4-1 CASSQDSGGFYEQYF
TRBJ1-3 TRBV19 CASSSRRGPGNTIYF
TRBJ1-5 TRBV6-1 CASSAAGSNQPQHF
TRBJ2-5 TRBV12-3/TRBV12-4 CASSSHGTSTETQYF
TRBJ2-3 TRBV20-1 CSIQGSITDTQYF
TRBJ2-1 TRBV7-2 CASSLKDWYNEQFF
TRBJ1-5 TRBV7-9 CASSFADSNQPQHF
TRBJ1-4 TRBV7-6 CASSFVSANEKLFF
TRBJ2-7 TRBV29-1 CSVDLGDYEQYF
TRBJ2-1 TRBV12-3/TRBV12-4 CASSPGRYNEQFF
TRBJ1-5 TRBV12-3/TRBV12-4 CASSLKGNQPQHF
TRBJ1-1 TRBV7-9 CASSFPPTEAFF
TRBJ1-2 TRBV28 CASRFTGGNRQRGYTF
TRBJ2-3 TRBV7-2 CASSFTGADTQYF
TRBJ1-2 TRBV7-9 CASSYWGYGYTF
TRBJ2-2 TRBV7-9 CASRRDMMDSGELFF
TRBJ2-7 TRBV7-6 CASSLVEGEQYF
TRBJ1-5 TRBV2 CASTSGGRNQPQHF
TRBJ2-1 TRBV7-9 CASSSDHPIQFF
TRBJ2-1 TRBV7-6 CASSPFAASSYNEQFF
TRBJ2-7 TRBV7-2 CDSSFRTATYEQYF
TRBJ2-1 TRBV7-2 CASSLATAWVNEQFF
TRBJ1-6 TRBV12-3/TRBV12-4 CASSLAAGQNSPLHF
TRBJ1-5 TRBV19 CASSMGDRGLIQPQHF
TRBJ2-3 TRBV12-3/TRBV12-4 CASTDRGRTDTQYF
TRBJ1-1 TRBV2 CASRWMSDTEAFF
TRBJ2-3 TRBV20-1 CSAATTSGATDTQYF
TRBJ2-1 TRBV6-8 CASKEWDEQFF
TRBJ1-1 TRBV7-6 CASSLRRFVPNGTFF
TRBJ2-5 TRBV3-1 CASSREAGGRETQYF
TRBJ1-3 TRBV7-8 CASSSDRSSIYF
TRBJ2-7 TRBV10-3 CAISESGYEQYF
TRBJ2-3 TRBV10-3 CAISEGLAGGNTDTQYF
TRBJ2-7 TRBV12-5 CASAFGLAYEQYF
TRBJ2-5 TRBV7-2 CASSSGGLAGAPGETQYF
TRBJ1-4 TRBV7-7 CASSPGFNEKLFF
TRBJ1-2 TRBV7-6 CASSLDRGLEGYTF
TRBJ2-7 TRBV12-3/TRBV12-4 CASSIGGTGGYEQYF
TRBJ2-3 TRBV7-9 CASGPGSSTDTQYF
TRBJ1-5 TRBV7-9 CASSPPGATEPQHF
TRBJ2-2 TRBV10-3 CAISARGLTGELFF
TRBJ2-1 TRBV7-6 CASSYRGDNEQFF
TRBJ1-2 TRBV7-9 CASSLQVNGYTF
TRBJ1-2 TRBV13 CASSLGVRGQGYGYTF